Listed here are 5 T cell receptor beta chains from one sample, sequenced in a study of shared clonotypes between healthy human individuals. Libraries were prepared by immunoSEQ multiplex PCR; TCRdb keeps only in-frame clonotypes and omits some of them. The sample consists of more than 400,000 clones, less than 96% of them appearing once. Sequenced input: naive CD4+ T cells sorted from blood. Subset of the sample: CD45RA+ positively selected. These receptors all stem from a woman in her 30s in good health.

The V and J genes are TRBV7-9 and TRBJ2-7; no firm D call. Germline CDR1 SEHNR, CDR2 FQNEAQ (reference sequence). Trimming pared 5 bases from V and 2 bases from J, leaving 13 bases between. The CDR3 runs 14 residues. CDR3: CASSPRGSAYEQYF. CDR3 nucleotide sequence: TGTGCCAGCAGCCCTAGAGGATCGGCCTACGAGCAGTACTTC.

The V gene is TRBV30, the J gene TRBJ1-2; no definite D call. The length of the CDR3 is 13 residues. V lost 6 bases to trimming and J lost 2 bases, with 13 bases between them. In germline, CDR1 is GTSNPN, CDR2 SVGIG (reference sequence). The CDR3 spells CACSIRSNYGYTF. The CDR3 DNA is TGTGCCTGTTCGATTCGGTCCAACTATGGCTACACCTTC. The entire variable domain, with the rest obtained from reference TRBV30 and TRBJ1-2, is as follows: SQTIHQWPATLVQPVGSPLSLECTVEGTSNPNLYWYRQAAGRGLQLLFYSVGIGQISSEVPQNLSASRPQDRQFILSSKKLLLSDSGFYLCACSIRSNYGYTFGSGTRLTVV.

The rearrangement links TRBV7-9 to TRBJ2-7, with TRBD1 matching 8 bases. V was clipped by 1 base and J by 2 bases; unmatched bases: 10. The CDR3 loop spans 17 amino acids. The germline CDR1 and CDR2 sequences are SEHNR and FQNEAQ (reference sequence). The CDR3 nucleotides read TGTGCCAGCAGCTTAGGGGGGACAGGTTTGGGTCCCTACGAGCAGTACTTC. Amino acid sequence: CASSLGGTGLGPYEQYF. The entire variable domain, with the rest obtained from reference TRBV7-9 and TRBJ2-7, is as follows: DTGVSQNPRHKITKRGQNVTFRCDPISEHNRLYWYRQTLGQGPEFLTYFQNEAQLEKSRLLSDRFSAERPKGSFSTLEIQRTEQGDSAMYLCASSLGGTGLGPYEQYFGPGTRLTVT.

This clone was counted once. The rearrangement links TRBV5-1 to TRBJ1-3; D is perhaps TRBD1 (6 bases). The length of the CDR3 is 15 residues. V shed 0 bases and J shed 1 base, with 8 bases lying between them. Germline V gene lookup returns CDR1 SGHRS and CDR2 YFSETQ. CDR3 DNA sequence: TGCGCCAGCAGCTTGGACAGGGCGTCTGGAAACACCATATATTTT. Translated: CASSLDRASGNTIYF.

The chain links TRBV25-1 to TRBJ2-7; D unresolved. This CDR3 is 12 amino acids long. With 3 bases removed from V and 3 bases from J, the gap between germline ends came to 6 bases. Germline-derived CDR1 and CDR2 are MGHDK and SYGVNS. This CDR3 is CASSDDIYEQYF. The CDR3 nucleotides read TGTGCCAGCAGTGACGACATCTACGAGCAGTACTTC.